This record looks at one TCR beta chain sequence and its context. Running of the assay took place at deep level. Produced via immunoSEQ multiplex PCR; TCRdb's table is partial and in-frame only. The sample carries 2 million or so clones, 95% recorded once. The data originate from a study of shared clonotypes between healthy human individuals. This clonotype originated in a man aged 18 to 29 in good health. Sequences were obtained from naive CD4+ T cells sorted from blood. As for subset: CD45RA+ positively selected.

The CDR3 spells CASSLQGVSYEQYF. The DNA of the CDR3 is TGTGCCAGCAGCTTGCAAGGGGTCTCCTACGAGCAGTACTTC. The V call is TRBV5-6, the J call TRBJ2-7, with D perhaps TRBD1 (5 bases). With 1 base removed from V and 0 bases from J, the gap between germline ends came to 8 bases. Germline CDR1 SGHDT, CDR2 YYEEEE. The CDR3 runs to 14 residues.